This T cell receptor (beta chain) was recovered during a study of cytomegalovirus exposure and HLA in healthy donors. In the study overall: Within the Caucasian-associated ancestry cluster were roughly 81% of the approximately 390 genotyped donors. Points from the study as a whole: A missense DCLRE1C variant was associated with V- and J-gene trimming of TCR beta chains in a later analysis, and an independent cohort replicated the association. A later analysis reported that several of the most significant clusters appeared to be linked to common viral pathogens, among them Epstein-Barr virus. High sensitivity and specificity were reportedly achieved when the classifier diagnosed cytomegalovirus status.

The CDR3 spans 14 residues. Germline V gene lookup returns CDR1 MNHEY and CDR2 SMNVEV (reference sequence). Trimming left V 6 bases short and J 4 bases short, with 15 bases between. In regard to this clone: The target antigen is unknown.

With 60 Vbeta and 13 Jbeta primers, the PCR was carried out. Assay used: immunoSEQ multiplex PCR; TCRdb lists only in-frame clones, some missing. The profile shows around 100,000 clones, around 65% of them singletons. Sequenced: PBMCs. The chain recombines TRBV27 with TRBJ1-2; D is ambiguous. This receptor was taken from a woman aged 45-59 years in good health and CMV-seronegative. CDR3 sequence: CASSNSRGGYGYTF. The CDR3 DNA sequence: TGTGCCAGCAGCAACAGTCGGGGTGGCTATGGCTACACCTTC.